Following are 5 T cell receptor beta chains from one sample sequenced in a study of beta chain features in type 1 diabetes. The study, taken as a whole, reports: All four CD4+ subsets of Type 1 diabetes patients contained TCRB CDR3s that were moderately but significantly shorter.

No antigen has been identified for these receptors. Reverse transcription of all isolated RNA meant that expressed TCRB transcripts were sequenced. Generated by immunoSEQ multiplex PCR, the TCRdb table keeps only in-frame clones and is missing some. The sample lists some 360,000 clones, roughly 9.8% occurring once. The sample comprised central memory CD4+ T cells from blood. All receptors derive from a man between 25 and 39 years old with type 1 diabetes.

The chain recombines TRBV18 with TRBJ2-5; D remains unclear. Germline loops: CDR1 KGHSH, CDR2 LQKENI. V was trimmed by 6 bases and J by 7 bases, leaving 12 bases between them. The CDR3 extends over 12 amino acids. The CDR3 DNA reads TGTGCCAGCTCGGAGCCCGTTGGGACCCAGTACTTC. This gives the protein CASSEPVGTQYF.

This CDR3 is CASSSGLGNTIYF. The CDR3 DNA is TGTGCCAGCAGCTCCGGGCTGGGAAACACCATATATTTT. V gene TRBV7-2 combines with J gene TRBJ1-3; D gene unclear. Germline CDR1 is SGHTA and CDR2 is FQGNSA. Deletions cut 4 bases from V and 4 bases from J, with 8 bases between. This CDR3 spans 13 amino acids.

This clone was counted ten times or more. V gene TRBV10-3 combines with J gene TRBJ2-7; perhaps TRBD2 as D (5 bases). The CDR3 loop spans 14 amino acids. The V and J ends lost 5 bases and 1 base respectively, with 12 bases between them. The germline gives CDR1 ENHRY, CDR2 SYGVKD. The CDR3 protein is CAISRSSGSYEQYF. For the CDR3, the DNA is TGTGCCATCAGTAGGAGTTCGGGGTCCTACGAGCAGTACTTC.

The chain links TRBV27 to TRBJ2-7, with D maybe TRBD1 (6 bases). Trimming stripped 2 bases from V and 2 bases from J, with 16 bases between. The CDR3 is made up of 16 amino acids. Germline V gene lookup returns CDR1 MNHEY and CDR2 SMNVEV (reference sequence). CDR3 coding DNA: TGTGCCAGCAGTTTACGTTTTAAGGGGGTCCCCTACGAGCAGTACTTC. Amino acids: CASSLRFKGVPYEQYF.

This clone has more than one count but fewer than ten. The genes are TRBV10-3 and TRBJ1-1; 7 positions match TRBD1. V lost 6 bases and J lost 4; bases outside the gene matches: 14. In germline, CDR1 is ENHRY, CDR2 SYGVKD. The CDR3 contains 16 residues. CDR3 bases: TGTGCCATCAGAAGACAGGGAACGTCCTCGTCCACTGAAGCTTTCTTT. This translates into CAIRRQGTSSSTEAFF.